The sample holds many counts of the clone carrying this T cell receptor beta chain. Its antigen is as yet unknown. TCRdb passed the 5' RACE reads through MiXCR, listing each CDR3 protein once. The sample contains 100,000 to 150,000 distinct CDR3 sequences, 7% of which appear only once. The record originates from a study of CD8 T cells in ankylosing spondylitis. Regarding the study as a whole: Disease-associated clones were reportedly significantly overrepresented in matched ankylosing spondylitis synovial fluid.

CDR3 length: 14 amino acids. Germline V gene lookup returns CDR1 LNHDA and CDR2 SQIVND (reference sequence). The V end lost 6 bases, the J end lost 9 bases, and 18 bases lay between the germline ends. Sample: blood, either unsorted or a sorted T cell fraction (not recorded which). The rearrangement uses TRBV19 and TRBJ2-1; D not certain. The TCR comes from a male donor with ankylosing spondylitis or in good health (not recorded which). The CDR3 is CASSALRASGEQFF. DNA of the CDR3: TGTGCCAGTAGCGCATTACGGGCCTCCGGTGAGCAGTTCTTC.